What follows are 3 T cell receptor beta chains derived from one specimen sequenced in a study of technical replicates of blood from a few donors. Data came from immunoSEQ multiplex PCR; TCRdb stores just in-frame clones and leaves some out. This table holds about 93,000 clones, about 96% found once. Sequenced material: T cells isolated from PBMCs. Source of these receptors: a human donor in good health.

The CDR3 DNA sequence: TGTGCCAGCAGCCCCCGACCCCTGGGGGGAAACACTGAAGCTTTCTTT. Translation: CASSPRPLGGNTEAFF. V usage is TRBV7-9 and J usage is TRBJ1-1; TRBD1 might be the D (5 bases). CDR3 size: 16 residues. The V gene lost 5 bases and the J gene lost 2 bases, with 18 bases spanning the gap. Germline V CDR1 and CDR2: SEHNR, FQNEAQ (reference sequence).

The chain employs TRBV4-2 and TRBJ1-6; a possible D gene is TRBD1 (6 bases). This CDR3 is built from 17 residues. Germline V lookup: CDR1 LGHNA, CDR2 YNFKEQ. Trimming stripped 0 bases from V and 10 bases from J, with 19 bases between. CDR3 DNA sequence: TGTGCCAGCAGCCAAGATTCTTTCCCAGGGGTGGAATCACCCCTCCACTTT. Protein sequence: CASSQDSFPGVESPLHF.

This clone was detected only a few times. CDR3: CASSVGGTNTEAFF. The DNA for the CDR3 is TGTGCCAGCAGTGTCGGGGGTACGAACACTGAAGCTTTCTTT. The chain employs TRBV6-4 and TRBJ1-1; tentative D call: TRBD1 (5 bases). The CDR3 sequence is 14 residues long. The V end was cut by 4 bases, the J end by 1 base, with 10 bases between. From germline, CDR1 is MRHNA and CDR2 SNTAGT.